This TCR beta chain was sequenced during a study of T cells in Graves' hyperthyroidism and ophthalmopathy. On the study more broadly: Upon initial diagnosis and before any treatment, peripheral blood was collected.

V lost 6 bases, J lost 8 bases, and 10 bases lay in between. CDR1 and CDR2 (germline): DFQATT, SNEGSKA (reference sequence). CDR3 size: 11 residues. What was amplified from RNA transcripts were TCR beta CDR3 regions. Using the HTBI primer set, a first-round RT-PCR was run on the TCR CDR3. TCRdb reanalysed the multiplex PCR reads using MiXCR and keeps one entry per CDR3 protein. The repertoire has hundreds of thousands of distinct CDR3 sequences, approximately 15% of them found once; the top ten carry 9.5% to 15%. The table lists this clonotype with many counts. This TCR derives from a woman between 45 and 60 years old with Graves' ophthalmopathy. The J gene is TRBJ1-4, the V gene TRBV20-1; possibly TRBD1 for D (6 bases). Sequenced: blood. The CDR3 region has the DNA TGCAGTGCCACCGACAGGGAAAAACTGTTTTTT. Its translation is CSATDREKLFF.